The 5 T cell receptor beta chains presented below share a single source sample, sequenced in a study of blood T cell repertoires in COVID-19. The assay was immunoSEQ multiplex PCR, and TCRdb's table has in-frame clones only and misses some. Among 250,000 to 300,000 clones listed, roughly nine tenths were seen once. The sample was PBMCs or T cells enriched from blood (not recorded which). The receptors were gathered from a human donor in a cohort exposed to, infected with or recovered from COVID-19 (not recorded which). The donor label of this sample is uncertain.

The chain has TRBV28 and TRBJ1-5; 10 bases map to TRBD1. This CDR3 comprises 16 residues. The trim removed 7 bases at V and 10 bases at J, leaving 16 bases unmatched. Germline-derived CDR1 and CDR2 are MDHEN and SYDVKM. The CDR3 bases are TGTGCCAGCACCCATGGGGACAGGGGAAGCGGAGGACCCCAGCATTTT. Protein: CASTHGDRGSGGPQHF.

The V and J genes are TRBV7-2 and TRBJ1-5; 8 bases are a match to TRBD1. This CDR3 spans 14 amino acids. Germline V gene data show CDR1 as SGHTA and CDR2 as FQGNSA. J gave up 5 bases and V 6 bases, and 6 bases lay outside the gene matches. For the CDR3, the DNA is TGTGCCAGCAGTGAACAGGGGGGAGATCAGCCCCAGCATTTT. Translated, it gives CASSEQGGDQPQHF.

The chain carries TRBV30 and TRBJ1-6; maybe TRBD1 (6 bases). CDR3 length: 14 residues. Trimming removed 3 bases at V and 7 bases at J, with 13 bases between. CDR1 is GTSNPN and CDR2 is SVGIG in the germline V gene (reference sequence). The CDR3 sequence is CAWRAGTRNSPLHF. CDR3 DNA: TGTGCCTGGAGGGCCGGGACACGCAATTCACCCCTCCACTTT. The full variable domain, completed using reference TRBV30 and TRBJ1-6, is SQTIHQWPATLVQPVGSPLSLECTVEGTSNPNLYWYRQAAGRGLQLLFYSVGIGQISSEVPQNLSASRPQDRQFILSSKKLLLSDSGFYLCAWRAGTRNSPLHFGNGTRLTVT.

The V and J genes are TRBV18 and TRBJ1-1, with D tentatively TRBD1 (6 bases). This CDR3 spans 13 amino acids. Trimming removed 3 bases at V and 4 bases at J, with 9 bases between. The germline CDR1 and CDR2 sequences are KGHSH and LQKENI. CDR3 protein: CASSPTRGTEAFF. The CDR3 DNA reads as TGTGCCAGCTCACCGACCAGGGGCACTGAAGCTTTCTTT.

V is TRBV7-3 and J is TRBJ1-1; 7 bases fit TRBD1. The germline gives CDR1 SGHTA, CDR2 FQGTGA. Trimming took 5 bases from V and 0 from J; bases not matched to a gene: 9. The CDR3 is 16 amino acids. CDR3 in DNA: TGTGCCAGCAGCCCGACATTAGACAGGGTGAACACTGAAGCTTTCTTT. It is translated as CASSPTLDRVNTEAFF.